This entry concerns a single T cell receptor (beta chain). This sample was included in a study of patients and donors after allogeneic stem cell transplantation. Germline values: CDR1 SGDLS, CDR2 YYNGEE. The CDR3 length is 15 residues. V shed 3 bases, J shed 5 bases, and the junction held 8 bases outside the gene matches. From the RT-PCR reads, TCRdb called clonotypes with MiXCR, one entry per CDR3 protein. Of 800,000 to 1,000,000 distinct CDR3 sequences in the sample, around 17% were seen once. This clonotype was sampled from a human donor who was either an allogeneic HSCT recipient or a stem cell or donor lymphocyte infusion donor (not recorded which). It is not recorded whose cells these are; they may come from a transplant donor. The chain links TRBV9 to TRBJ2-5; 9 nucleotides agree with TRBD1. The sample taken for sequencing was blood, either unsorted or a sorted T cell fraction (not recorded which). CDR3 nucleotides: TGTGCCAGCAGCGGTGAGGACAGGGGTTGGGAGACCCAGTACTTC. This sequence encodes CASSGEDRGWETQYF. The full variable domain, in which reference TRBV9 and TRBJ2-5 provide the parts outside the CDR3, is DSGVTQTPKHLITATGQRVTLRCSPRSGDLSVYWYQQSLDQGLQFLIQYYNGEERAKGNILERFSAQQFPDLHSELNLSSLELGDSALYFCASSGEDRGWETQYFGPGTRLLVL.